These 19 T cell receptor beta chains share one sample of origin, sequenced in a study of beta chain features in type 1 diabetes. Expressed TCRB transcripts were sequenced, since all the RNA that had been isolated was reverse transcribed. Sequenced by immunoSEQ multiplex PCR; TCRdb stores in-frame clones only, minus some. The data show about 39,000 clones, approximately 50% seen once. Sequencing used central memory CD4+ T cells from blood. These receptors originate from a young woman in good health.

Only a few counts were recorded for this clone. The CDR3 DNA is TGCGCCAGCAGCGGGCGGACAGGGCCCCTTGAGCAGTACTTC. It encodes CASSGRTGPLEQYF. This chain links TRBV4-1 with TRBJ2-7, with 8 bases identical to TRBD1. CDR1 is MGHRA and CDR2 is YSYEKL in the germline V gene. The CDR3 loop spans 14 amino acids. V lost 5 bases to trimming and J lost 7 bases; unmatched junction nucleotides: 10.

This chain uses TRBV30 with TRBJ1-2; 9 positions match TRBD1. Germline V CDR1 and CDR2: GTSNPN, SVGIG (reference sequence). Losses at the gene ends were 3 bases for V and 10 bases for J; bases not matched to a gene: 18. The CDR3 length is 16 residues. In DNA form, the CDR3 reads TGTGCCTGGAGCTTGACAGGGGGGGGGACCCCAGATGCCTACACCTTC. It specifies CAWSLTGGGTPDAYTF.

The rearrangement links TRBV10-3 to TRBJ2-7, with TRBD1 as a possible D gene (5 bases). The CDR3 is 13 residues long. Germline CDR1 and CDR2: ENHRY and SYGVKD. The V gene lost 10 bases and the J gene lost 0 bases, with 13 bases spanning the gap. The CDR3 spells CANGQDDSYEQYF. The CDR3 DNA reads TGTGCCAATGGACAAGATGACTCCTACGAGCAGTACTTC.

V gene TRBV6-1 combines with J gene TRBJ2-2; 7 nucleotides agree with TRBD2. The CDR3 sequence is 14 residues long. After removal of 11 bases from V and 6 bases from J, the junction contained 12 bases not matched to a gene. Germline V gives CDR1 MNHNS, CDR2 SASEGT. The CDR3 DNA reads TGTGCCTTAGCTGGTGGGGGAGGGCCCGGGGAGCTGTTTTTT. Translating gives CALAGGGGPGELFF.

This clone was counted a few times. The gene calls are TRBV7-9 and TRBJ1-2; 7 bases are shared with TRBD1. The CDR3 is 14 residues long. V lost 3 bases and J lost 2; bases outside the gene matches: 3. Germline V gene data show CDR1 as SEHNR and CDR2 as FQNEAQ (reference sequence). The CDR3 DNA is TGTGCCAGCAGCTTGGGACAGAAGAACTATGGCTACACCTTC. This codes for CASSLGQKNYGYTF. The full variable domain, its missing parts supplied by reference TRBV7-9 and TRBJ1-2, is DTGVSQNPRHKITKRGQNVTFRCDPISEHNRLYWYRQTLGQGPEFLTYFQNEAQLEKSRLLSDRFSAERPKGSFSTLEIQRTEQGDSAMYLCASSLGQKNYGYTFGSGTRLTVV.

CDR3 in DNA: TGCGCCAGCAGCTTGGGAGGACAGGGAAGTCAGCCCCAGCATTTT. Translated, it gives CASSLGGQGSQPQHF. This chain connects TRBV5-1 to TRBJ1-5; 8 bases fit TRBD1. The CDR3 is made up of 15 amino acids. Germline V CDR1 and CDR2: SGHRS, YFSETQ. Germline trimming cut 0 bases from V and 6 bases from J; bases unmatched to any gene: 5.

The V gene is TRBV12-5, the J gene TRBJ2-1; TRBD1 agrees at 8 bases. V lost 5 bases and J lost 2; bases outside the gene matches: 11. The CDR3 loop spans 17 amino acids. Germline-derived CDR1 and CDR2 are LGHNT and FRNRAP. CDR3 DNA: TGTGCTAGTGGTCCGGCCCGACAGGGGAAGACCTACAATGAGCAGTTCTTC. This codes for CASGPARQGKTYNEQFF.

The chain couples TRBV2 to TRBJ1-1; a possible D gene is TRBD1 (5 bases). There are 13 residues in the CDR3. Trimming removed 8 bases at V and 1 base at J, with 11 bases between. CDR1 and CDR2 from the germline V gene are SNHLY and FYNNEI. CDR3: CASESDRNTEAFF. DNA for the CDR3: TGTGCCAGCGAATCCGACAGGAACACTGAAGCTTTCTTT.

Only a few counts were recorded for this clone. Other DNA sequences in the same sample also yield this CDR3. The V call is TRBV29-1, the J call TRBJ1-3, with D possibly being TRBD1 (6 bases). Trimming pared 6 bases from V and 4 bases from J, leaving 16 bases between. Germline values: CDR1 SQVTM, CDR2 ANQGSEA. This CDR3 comprises 14 residues. CDR3 DNA: TGCAGCGTGGAGACAGGCCTGGGCGGAAACACCATATATTTT. It yields the protein CSVETGLGGNTIYF. Based on the CDR3 plus reference TRBV29-1 and TRBJ1-3, the full variable domain is SAVISQKPSRDICQRGTSLTIQCQVDSQVTMMFWYRQQPGQSLTLIATANQGSEATYESGFVIDKFPISRPNLTFSTLTVSNMSPEDSSIYLCSVETGLGGNTIYFGEGSWLTVV.

This clone turned up a few times. The gene calls are TRBV6-6 and TRBJ2-7; 8 bases align to TRBD1. V was clipped by 2 bases and J by 2 bases; unmatched bases: 2. This CDR3 is built from 14 residues. Germline CDR1 is MNHNY and CDR2 is SVGAGI (reference sequence). Here the CDR3 DNA reads TGTGCCAGCAGTTACGGGACAGGACCCTACGAGCAGTACTTC. Its translation is CASSYGTGPYEQYF.

This chain links TRBV11-3 with TRBJ2-1; no firm D call. The CDR3 sequence is 14 residues long. The germline gives CDR1 SGHNT, CDR2 YENEEA. V shed 3 bases and J shed 8 bases, with 14 bases lying between them. DNA of the CDR3: TGTGCCAGCAGCTTCTCAATGACTGGCGATGAGCAGTTCTTC. Residues: CASSFSMTGDEQFF. Full variable domain (outside the CDR3, taken from reference TRBV11-3 and TRBJ2-1): EAGVVQSPRYKIIEKKQPVAFWCNPISGHNTLYWYLQNLGQGPELLIRYENEEAVDDSQLPKDRFSAERLKGVDSTLKIQPAELGDSAVYLCASSFSMTGDEQFFGPGTRLTVL.

This clone was seen just once. The chain employs TRBV7-6 and TRBJ1-1; maybe TRBD1 (5 bases). The CDR3 sequence is 16 residues long. V lost 2 bases and J lost 6, with 19 bases in between. CDR1 SGHVS and CDR2 FNYEAQ come from the germline V gene. The CDR3: CASSLFPQEPGSEAFF. Here the CDR3 DNA reads TGTGCCAGCAGCTTATTCCCACAAGAGCCAGGGTCTGAAGCTTTCTTT.

In this sample, this clone turned up a few times. The chain links TRBV5-1 to TRBJ2-1; TRBD2 might be the D (6 bases). The CDR3 extends over 13 amino acids. With 3 bases removed from V and 8 bases from J, the gap between germline ends came to 12 bases. Germline V gene data show CDR1 as SGHRS and CDR2 as YFSETQ. The CDR3 nucleotides are TGCGCCAGCAGCTCCGTAGGAGGGGATGAGCAGTTCTTC. This sequence encodes CASSSVGGDEQFF.

There are a few counts of this clone. The rearrangement joins TRBV7-3 to TRBJ1-1; TRBD1 might be the D (5 bases). The CDR3 is made up of 14 amino acids. Between the trimmed V and J ends, which lost 4 bases and 5 bases, there was a span of 14 bases. Germline V gene sequence: CDR1 SGHTA, CDR2 FQGTGA. The chain's CDR3 is CASSSGGGRTEAFF. CDR3 DNA sequence: TGTGCCAGCAGCTCGGGTGGGGGGAGGACTGAAGCTTTCTTT.

This clone was observed a handful of times. This sequence joins TRBV5-1 and TRBJ2-7; D perhaps matches TRBD1 (5 bases). The V end was cut by 1 base, the J end by 0 bases, with 11 bases between. Germline V gene lookup returns CDR1 SGHRS and CDR2 YFSETQ. This CDR3 is built from 15 residues. CDR3 protein: CASSLIGDSSYEQYF. In DNA, the CDR3 is TGCGCCAGCAGCTTGATAGGGGATAGCTCCTACGAGCAGTACTTC.

The chain is built from TRBV2 and TRBJ2-3; no definite D call. The CDR3 sequence is 14 residues long. Germline V gene lookup returns CDR1 SNHLY and CDR2 FYNNEI. V lost 6 bases and J 1 base, leaving 11 bases between the germline ends. This CDR3 is CASRRKERTDTQYF. The CDR3 DNA reads TGTGCCAGCAGAAGAAAAGAGCGCACAGATACGCAGTATTTT.

The CDR3 DNA follows: TGCGCCAGCAGCTCTCAGGGGGCTGGGGCTAATGAAAAACTGTTTTTT. It yields the protein CASSSQGAGANEKLFF. The chain employs TRBV5-1 and TRBJ1-4; TRBD1 matches 8 bases. The CDR3 is 16 residues long. J was trimmed by 3 bases and V by 3 bases; bases with no gene match: 7. Germline loops: CDR1 SGHRS, CDR2 YFSETQ.

This clone has more than one count but fewer than ten. The rearrangement uses TRBV10-3 and TRBJ2-2; TRBD1 matches at 9 bases. The CDR3 covers 17 residues. V was clipped by 3 bases and J by 4 bases; unmatched bases: 9. Per the germline V gene, CDR1 is ENHRY and CDR2 is SYGVKD. The CDR3 reads CAISDARGQGGTGELFF. DNA for the CDR3: TGTGCCATCAGTGACGCGAGGGGACAGGGTGGCACCGGGGAGCTGTTTTTT.

This clone was observed a handful of times. V and J are TRBV5-4 and TRBJ2-3, with D perhaps matching TRBD2 (6 bases). Germline loops: CDR1 SGHNT, CDR2 YYREEE (reference sequence). The V end lost 0 bases, the J end lost 1 base, and 6 bases lay between the germline ends. CDR3 size: 14 residues. The CDR3 DNA sequence: TGTGCCAGCAGCTTGGCGGGAGGCACAGATACGCAGTATTTT. Translated, it gives CASSLAGGTDTQYF. Full variable domain (outside the CDR3, taken from reference TRBV5-4 and TRBJ2-3): ETGVTQSPTHLIKTRGQQVTLRCSSQSGHNTVSWYQQALGQGPQFIFQYYREEENGRGNFPPRFSGLQFPNYSSELNVNALELDDSALYLCASSLAGGTDTQYFGPGTRLTVL.